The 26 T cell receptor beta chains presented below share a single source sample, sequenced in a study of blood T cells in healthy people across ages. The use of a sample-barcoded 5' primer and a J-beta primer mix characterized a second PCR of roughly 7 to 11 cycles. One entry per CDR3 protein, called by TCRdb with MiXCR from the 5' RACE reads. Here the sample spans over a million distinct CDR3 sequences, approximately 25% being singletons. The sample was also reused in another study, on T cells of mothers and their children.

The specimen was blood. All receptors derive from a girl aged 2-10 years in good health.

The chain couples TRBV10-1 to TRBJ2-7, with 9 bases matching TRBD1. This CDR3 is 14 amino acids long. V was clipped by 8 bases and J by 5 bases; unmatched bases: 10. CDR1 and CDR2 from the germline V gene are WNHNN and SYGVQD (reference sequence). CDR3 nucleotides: TGCGCCAGCTCTGTCCCGGGACAGGGAAACGAGCAGTACTTC. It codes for CASSVPGQGNEQYF.

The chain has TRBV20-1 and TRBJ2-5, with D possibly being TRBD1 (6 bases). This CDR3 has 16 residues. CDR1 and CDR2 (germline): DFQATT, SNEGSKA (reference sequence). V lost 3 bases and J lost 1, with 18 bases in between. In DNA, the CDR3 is TGCAGTGCTAGTAGGTATTTCCCGGACAGCCAAGAGACCCAGTACTTC. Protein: CSASRYFPDSQETQYF.

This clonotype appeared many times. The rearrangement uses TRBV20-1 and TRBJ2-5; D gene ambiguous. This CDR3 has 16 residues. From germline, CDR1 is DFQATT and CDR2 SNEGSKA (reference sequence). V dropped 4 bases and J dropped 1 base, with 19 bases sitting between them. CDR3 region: CSATNPDGLLQETQYF. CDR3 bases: TGCAGTGCTACCAATCCGGACGGCCTCCTCCAAGAGACCCAGTACTTC.

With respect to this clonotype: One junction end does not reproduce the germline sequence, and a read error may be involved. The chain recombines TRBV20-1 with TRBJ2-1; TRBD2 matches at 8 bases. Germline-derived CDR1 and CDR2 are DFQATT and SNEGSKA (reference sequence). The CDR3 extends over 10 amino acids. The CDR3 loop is CSASRTSLIF. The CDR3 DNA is TGCAGTGCTTCCCGGACTAGCTTGATCTTC.

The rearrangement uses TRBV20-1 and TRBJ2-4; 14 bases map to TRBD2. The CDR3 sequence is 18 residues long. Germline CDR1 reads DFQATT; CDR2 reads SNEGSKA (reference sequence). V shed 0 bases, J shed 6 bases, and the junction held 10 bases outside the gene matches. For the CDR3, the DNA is TGCAGTGCTAGAGATACCGGGACTAGCGGGAGTGGGAGAAACATTCAGTACTTC. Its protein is CSARDTGTSGSGRNIQYF.

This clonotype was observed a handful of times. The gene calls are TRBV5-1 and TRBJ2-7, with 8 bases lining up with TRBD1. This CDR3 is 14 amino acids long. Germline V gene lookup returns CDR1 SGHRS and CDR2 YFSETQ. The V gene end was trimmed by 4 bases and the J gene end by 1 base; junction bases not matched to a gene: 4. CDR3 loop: CASSPGDRSYEQYF. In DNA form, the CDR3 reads TGCGCCAGCAGCCCGGGGGACAGGTCCTACGAGCAGTACTTC.

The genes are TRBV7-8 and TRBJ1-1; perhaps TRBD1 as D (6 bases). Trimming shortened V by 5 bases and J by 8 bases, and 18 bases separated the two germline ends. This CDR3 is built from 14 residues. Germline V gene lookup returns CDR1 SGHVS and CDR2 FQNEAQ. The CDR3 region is CASSETGTSGEAFF. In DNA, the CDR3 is TGTGCCAGCAGCGAAACCGGGACATCTGGGGAAGCTTTCTTT.

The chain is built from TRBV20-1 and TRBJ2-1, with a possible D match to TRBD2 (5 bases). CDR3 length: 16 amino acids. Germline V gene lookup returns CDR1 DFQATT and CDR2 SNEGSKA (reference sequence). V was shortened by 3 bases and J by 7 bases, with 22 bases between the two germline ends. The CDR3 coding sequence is TGCAGTGCTAGTGAAGGGAGAAGCGACGTAAAGAATGAGCAGTTCTTC. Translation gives CSASEGRSDVKNEQFF.

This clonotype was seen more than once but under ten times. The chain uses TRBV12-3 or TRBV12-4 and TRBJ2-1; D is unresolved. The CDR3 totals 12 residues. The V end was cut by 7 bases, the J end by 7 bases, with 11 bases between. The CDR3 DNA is TGTGCCAGCACCCATATATTAAATGAGCAGTTCTTC. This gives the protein CASTHILNEQFF.

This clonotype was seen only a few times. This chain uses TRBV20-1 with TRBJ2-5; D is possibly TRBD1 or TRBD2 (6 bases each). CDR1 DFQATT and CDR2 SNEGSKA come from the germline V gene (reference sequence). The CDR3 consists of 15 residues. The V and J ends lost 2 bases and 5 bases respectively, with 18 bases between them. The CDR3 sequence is CSARIYQGRSETQYF. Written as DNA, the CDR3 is TGCAGTGCTAGAATCTATCAGGGGAGGAGTGAGACCCAGTACTTC.

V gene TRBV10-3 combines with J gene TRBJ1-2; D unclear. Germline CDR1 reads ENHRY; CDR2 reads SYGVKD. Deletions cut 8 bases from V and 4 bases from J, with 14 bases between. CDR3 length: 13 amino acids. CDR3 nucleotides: TGTGCCATCGGAAGGAAAGATCTCTATGGCTACACCTTC. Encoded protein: CAIGRKDLYGYTF.

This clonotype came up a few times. CDR3 sequence (DNA): TGTGCCAGCGTGCGCGCCAGCTCCTACAATGAGCAGTTCTTC. Encoded protein: CASVRASSYNEQFF. The rearrangement links TRBV28 to TRBJ2-1, with D uncertain. The V and J ends lost 8 bases and 0 bases respectively, with 11 bases between them. The V gene's germline CDR1 is MDHEN and CDR2 SYDVKM. The CDR3 runs to 14 residues.

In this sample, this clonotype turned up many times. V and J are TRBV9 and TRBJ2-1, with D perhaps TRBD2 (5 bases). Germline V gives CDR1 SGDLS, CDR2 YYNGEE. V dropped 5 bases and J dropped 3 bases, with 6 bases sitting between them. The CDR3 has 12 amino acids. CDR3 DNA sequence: TGTGCCAGCAGTGGACTCTACAATGAGCAGTTCTTC. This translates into CASSGLYNEQFF. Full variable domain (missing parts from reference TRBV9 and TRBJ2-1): DSGVTQTPKHLITATGQRVTLRCSPRSGDLSVYWYQQSLDQGLQFLIQYYNGEERAKGNILERFSAQQFPDLHSELNLSSLELGDSALYFCASSGLYNEQFFGPGTRLTVL.

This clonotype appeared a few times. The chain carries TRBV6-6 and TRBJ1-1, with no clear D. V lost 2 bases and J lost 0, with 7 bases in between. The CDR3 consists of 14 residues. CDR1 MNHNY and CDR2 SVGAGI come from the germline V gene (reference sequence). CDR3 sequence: CASSYLKVNTEAFF. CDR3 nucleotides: TGTGCCAGCAGTTACCTAAAGGTGAACACTGAAGCTTTCTTT.

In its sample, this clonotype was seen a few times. CDR3 nucleotide sequence: TGTGCCAGCAGCTCTAGGGGGGGGACGCACACTGAAGCTTTCTTT. Translation: CASSSRGGTHTEAFF. The chain uses TRBV7-9 and TRBJ1-1, with D possibly TRBD1 on 6 matching bases. Germline CDR1 is SEHNR and CDR2 is FQNEAQ (reference sequence). V was cut by 4 bases and J by 3 bases, with 15 bases left in between. The CDR3 covers 15 residues.

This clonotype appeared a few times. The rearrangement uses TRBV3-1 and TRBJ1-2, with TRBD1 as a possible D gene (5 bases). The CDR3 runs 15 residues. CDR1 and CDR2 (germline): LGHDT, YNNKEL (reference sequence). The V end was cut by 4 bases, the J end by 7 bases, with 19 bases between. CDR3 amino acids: CASSLWGVLGLGYTF. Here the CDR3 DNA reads TGTGCCAGCAGCCTATGGGGGGTACTGGGCCTTGGCTACACCTTC.

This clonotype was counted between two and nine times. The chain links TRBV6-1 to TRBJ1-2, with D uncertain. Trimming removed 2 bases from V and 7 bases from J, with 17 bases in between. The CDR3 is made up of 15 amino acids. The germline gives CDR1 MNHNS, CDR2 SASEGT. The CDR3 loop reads CASSEKSSSRVGYTF. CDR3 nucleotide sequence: TGTGCCAGCAGTGAAAAGTCCAGTTCGAGAGTTGGCTACACCTTC.

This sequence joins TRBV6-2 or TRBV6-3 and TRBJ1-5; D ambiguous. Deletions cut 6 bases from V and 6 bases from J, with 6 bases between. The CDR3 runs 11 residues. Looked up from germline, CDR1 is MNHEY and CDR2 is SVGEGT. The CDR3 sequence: CASSQGQPQHF. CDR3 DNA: TGTGCCAGCAGCCAAGGTCAGCCCCAGCATTTT.

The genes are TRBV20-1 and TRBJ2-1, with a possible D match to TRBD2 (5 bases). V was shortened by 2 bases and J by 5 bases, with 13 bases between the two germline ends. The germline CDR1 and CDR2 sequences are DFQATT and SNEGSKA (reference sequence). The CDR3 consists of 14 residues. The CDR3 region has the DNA TGCAGTGCTAGATCTCGCCTAGCAAACAATGAGCAGTTCTTC. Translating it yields CSARSRLANNEQFF.

The CDR3 sequence is CAISDQGKETQYF. The CDR3 DNA follows: TGTGCCATCAGTGATCAAGGAAAAGAGACCCAGTACTTC. This chain connects TRBV10-3 to TRBJ2-5; no clear D. The germline V gene encodes CDR1 ENHRY and CDR2 SYGVKD. The V gene lost 3 bases and the J gene lost 3 bases, with 8 bases spanning the gap. The CDR3 runs 13 residues.

Here the CDR3 DNA reads TGCAGCGTTTTGAGGGGGCTTTCCACTGAAGCTTTCTTT. Translated, it gives CSVLRGLSTEAFF. V usage is TRBV29-1 and J usage is TRBJ1-1; 7 nucleotides agree with TRBD1. The CDR3 loop spans 13 amino acids. The trim removed 5 bases at V and 4 bases at J, leaving 7 bases unmatched. The germline V gene has CDR1 SQVTM and CDR2 ANQGSEA.

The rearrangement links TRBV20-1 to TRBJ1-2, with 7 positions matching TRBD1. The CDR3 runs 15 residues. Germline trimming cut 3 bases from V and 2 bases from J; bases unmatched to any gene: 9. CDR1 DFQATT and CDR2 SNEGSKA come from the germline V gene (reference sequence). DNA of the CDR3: TGCAGTGCTAGGGCCTCCGGGACAGTAAACTATGGCTACACCTTC. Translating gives CSARASGTVNYGYTF.

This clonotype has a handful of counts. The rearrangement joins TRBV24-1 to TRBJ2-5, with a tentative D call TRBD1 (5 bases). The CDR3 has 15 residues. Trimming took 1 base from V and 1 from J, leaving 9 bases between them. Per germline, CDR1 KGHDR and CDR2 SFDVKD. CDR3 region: CATSDLDSFQETQYF. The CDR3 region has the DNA TGTGCCACCAGTGATTTAGACAGCTTCCAAGAGACCCAGTACTTC.

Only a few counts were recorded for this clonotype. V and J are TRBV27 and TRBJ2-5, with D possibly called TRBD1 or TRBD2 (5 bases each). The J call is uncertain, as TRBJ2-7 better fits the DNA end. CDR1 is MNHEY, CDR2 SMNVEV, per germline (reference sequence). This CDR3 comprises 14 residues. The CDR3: CASKPGRISYEQYF. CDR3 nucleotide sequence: TGTGCCAGCAAACCGGGACGGATCTCCTACGAGCAGTACTTC.

CDR3 sequence (DNA): TGTGCCTACGAGGGGGGCAGTCGCTCAGATACGCAGTATTTT. Amino acids: CAYEGGSRSDTQYF. This rearrangement joins TRBV7-9 to TRBJ2-3, with D possibly being TRBD1 or TRBD2 (6 bases each). This CDR3 region has 14 residues. Trimming shortened V by 11 bases and J by 4 bases, and 19 bases separated the two germline ends. Germline V gives CDR1 SEHNR, CDR2 FQNEAQ (reference sequence).

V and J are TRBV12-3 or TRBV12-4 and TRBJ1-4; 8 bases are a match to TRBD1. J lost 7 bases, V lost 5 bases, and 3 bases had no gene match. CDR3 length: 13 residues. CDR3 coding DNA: TGTGCCAGCAGTGGACAGGGACGTGAAAAACTGTTTTTT. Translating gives CASSGQGREKLFF.